This TCR beta chain was observed in a study of blood T cell repertoires in COVID-19 (dated by TCRdb to the early 2020s). Background for the entire study: Collaborator samples came from the United States, Italy and Spain and covered acute and convalescent phases of COVID-19. The material from the prospective study consisted of cDNA or gDNA derived from T cells, B-cell-depleted T cells, or PBMCs. The samples were drawn from two sources: the first 160 participants of the ongoing ImmuneRACE study, and 1,254 subjects contributed by 6 global collaborators. Subjects who had been exposed to COVID-19, were actively infected with it, or had recovered from it provided the deeply sampled blood TCRbeta repertoires that made up the dataset. Where HLA class I and class II types were available, the types were taken from metadata supplied by the sample provider, not from assay-based typing. Nearly every sample came with metadata listing a de-identified subject ID, COVID-19 status, age in years and sex. A freely available public database, intended as a resource for researchers studying the immune response to SARS-CoV-2, is where the repertoires were released.

The immunoSEQ Assay, a bias-controlled multiplex PCR, was used to amplify TCRbeta CDR3 regions from genomic DNA. Under the source paper's analysis protocol: Nucleated cell counts per sample were estimated from amplification of reference gene primers within the assay. To quantify the absolute abundance of each unique TCRbeta CDR3 rearrangement, sequence reads were collapsed and filtered. For each sample, productive Simpson clonality was calculated as the square root of Simpson's diversity index across productive rearrangements. TCRdb mirrors the immuneACCESS table, restricted to in-frame sequences. Some clones are absent from its copies; in checked studies, under half trace to an unresolved V gene, and the reason for the others is unknown. The DNA was the basis for D and trimming; V, J and clone size are from that table. The sample yields about 130,000 clones; 75% to 90% were counted once. The ten largest clonotypes hold under 2.5% of the sample.

Whole blood was collected in K2EDTA tubes by collaborating institutions according to the institutions' own protocols. For TCRbeta analysis, collaborators shipped samples as frozen whole blood, isolated PBMCs, or DNA extracted from either of those sample types. The germline V gene encodes CDR1 SGHRS and CDR2 YFSETQ. Trimming takes 0 bases from V and 8 bases from J, and the germline ends sit 11 bases apart. The CDR3 runs 14 amino acids, cysteine and phenylalanine included. The read is trimmed to its CDR3 DNA, 42 bases read in frame from base 1. A word on this clone: The antigen it binds to is not known. No base qualities exist here, and no much larger clone lies one base off it.

Paper-wide results and their limitations: Clinical and demographic metadata were provided uncurated, with the amount varying by source and participant.

Sequencing was performed on peripheral blood. This TCR was sampled from a man between 65 and 79 years old with acute or convalescent COVID-19. The chain is encoded by TRBV5-1 joined to TRBJ1-4, and the D gene may be TRBD1, 5 bases matching. At the DNA level, the sequence is TGCGCCAGCAGCTTGGAGGGGTCTGGGGAAAAACTGTTTTTT. The encoded protein is CASSLEGSGEKLFF.